The clone carrying this T cell receptor beta chain was seen a few times. What it binds is unknown. This CDR3 is 13 amino acids long. Per the germline V gene, CDR1 is ENHRY and CDR2 is SYGVKD. The junction had 4 bases not matched to a gene; V was cut back by 6 bases and J by 4 bases. Amplification of TCR beta CDR3 regions used RNA as the template. First-round RT-PCR targeting the TCR CDR3 was performed with the HTBI primer set. Using its own MiXCR run on the multiplex PCR reads, TCRdb lists one record per CDR3 protein. The repertoire consists of about 350,000 distinct CDR3 sequences, with approximately 14% occurring once and the leading ten covering 20% to 25%. The entry originates in a study of T cells in Graves' hyperthyroidism and ophthalmopathy. Study summary: Once the initial diagnosis was made, peripheral blood was obtained before any treatment. Study findings and constraints: Onset of ophthalmopathy came a median 6.5 months after the model predicted it. Also found in blood were most expanded thyroid clonotypes above 0.001.

Hyperthyroidism had been newly diagnosed in patients aged 18 to 65, and its duration was under 2 months. The TCR sequence derives from a woman in her 30s with Graves' hyperthyroidism. The sample was blood. The rearrangement joins TRBV10-3 to TRBJ1-2; 8 nucleotides match TRBD1. The CDR3 sequence is CAIRGQDGYGYTF. Written as DNA, the CDR3 is TGTGCCATCAGGGGACAGGATGGCTATGGCTACACCTTC.